This T cell receptor beta chain was captured in a study of cytomegalovirus exposure and HLA in healthy donors. Study findings and constraints: According to reports, the classifier identified cytomegalovirus status with high specificity and sensitivity.

Germline V lookup: CDR1 SGHRS, CDR2 YFSETQ. Trimming took off 4 bases at V and 1 base at J, with 14 bases between the two ends. The CDR3 is 15 amino acids. Repertoires were generated with immunoSEQ multiplex PCR, while TCRdb's copy carries only in-frame clones and drops some. Of about 120,000 clones listed, roughly 89% were seen once; the top ten hold 1% to 1.5%. Comment on this clone: Its specificity is not known.

The sample comprised PBMCs. The chain carries TRBV5-1 and TRBJ1-1; TRBD1 is a possible D gene (6 bases). The clonotype was recovered from a young woman in good health and CMV-seronegative. CDR3 DNA sequence: TGCGCCAGCAGCCGTTACGGACAGAAGAACACTGAAGCTTTCTTT. This codes for CASSRYGQKNTEAFF.